This T cell receptor (beta chain) was captured by sequencing in a study of T-cell memory formation after mild COVID-19. Study details: Across donors, TCR clusters were largely donor specific.

Barcoded TCR alpha and TCR beta cDNA libraries with UMIs came from 5'RACE using constant-segment primers. TCRdb re-derived calls from the 5' RACE reads in MiXCR, one entry per CDR3 protein. This sample has about 90,000 distinct CDR3 sequences, with about an eighth found just once. Whole-study findings and limits: Proof of SARS-CoV-2 specificity was absent for the second-wave clones that crested on day 37. Day 15 to 85 contracting clones showed balanced CD4/CD8; later expanders leaned CD4+.

Germline V gene lookup returns CDR1 MNHEY and CDR2 SMNVEV (reference sequence). The V and J ends lost 3 bases and 8 bases, in that order; junction bases with no gene match: 1. This CDR3 has 12 residues. There are a few counts of this clonotype. Its specificity is not known. This chain uses TRBV27 with TRBJ2-1, with 7 bases lining up with TRBD1. Sequencing was carried out using PBMCs or a T cell subset sorted from them (not recorded which). This clonotype originated in an adult woman who had mild COVID-19 (a few samples of this study predate the infection). Cell type and time point are not known. CDR3 sequence (DNA): TGTGCCAGCAGTTTCGGACAGGATGAGCAGTTCTTC. It translates to CASSFGQDEQFF.